Below are 17 T cell receptor beta chains sequenced from a single sample in a study of T-cell memory formation after mild COVID-19. TCRdb passed the 5' RACE reads through MiXCR, listing each CDR3 protein once. Of about 190,000 distinct CDR3 sequences listed, around 20% are singletons. The sequenced sample consisted of PBMCs or a T cell subset sorted from them (not recorded which). Receptor source: an adult woman who had mild COVID-19 (a few samples of this study predate the infection). Cell type and time point are not known.

This clonotype has a handful of counts. The genes are TRBV5-1 and TRBJ2-3; D may be TRBD1 (6 bases). The CDR3 loop spans 15 amino acids. Trimming pared 2 bases from V and 2 bases from J, leaving 12 bases between. Germline V gene data show CDR1 as SGHRS and CDR2 as YFSETQ. The CDR3 protein is CASSFFWGPTDTQYF. CDR3 DNA: TGCGCCAGCAGCTTTTTCTGGGGGCCCACAGATACGCAGTATTTT.

The sample holds a few counts of this clonotype. DNA of the CDR3: TGCGCCAGCAGCTTGGGACAGGGGTCTCGCTCTGGACTCGATGGCTACACCTTC. It yields the protein CASSLGQGSRSGLDGYTF. The chain joins TRBV5-1 to TRBJ1-2; 8 bases match TRBD1. This CDR3 has 18 amino acids. Germline-derived CDR1 and CDR2 are SGHRS and YFSETQ. V lost 0 bases to trimming and J lost 6 bases; unmatched junction nucleotides: 16.

The rearrangement links TRBV4-1 to TRBJ1-2; 7 bases map to TRBD1. The length of the CDR3 is 14 residues. Unmatched junction bases numbered 8, after V lost 6 bases and J lost 4 bases. Germline V gene data show CDR1 as MGHRA and CDR2 as YSYEKL. The CDR3 protein is CASRPTGSFYGYTF. The CDR3 bases are TGCGCCAGCAGACCGACAGGGAGTTTCTATGGCTACACCTTC.

This clonotype was detected a few times. The V call is TRBV2, the J call TRBJ1-6, with a tentative D call TRBD1 (5 bases). V gave up 2 bases and J gave up 7 bases, with 9 bases separating them. The CDR3 has 14 residues. Germline CDR1 SNHLY, CDR2 FYNNEI. The CDR3: CASSEPGTNSPLHF. The CDR3 DNA reads TGTGCCAGCAGTGAACCGGGGACGAATTCACCCCTCCACTTT. Complete variable domain (other parts from reference TRBV2 and TRBJ1-6): EPEVTQTPSHQVTQMGQEVILRCVPISNHLYFYWYRQILGQKVEFLVSFYNNEISEKSEIFDDQFSVERPDGSNFTLKIRSTKLEDSAMYFCASSEPGTNSPLHFGNGTRLTVT.

V usage is TRBV24-1 and J usage is TRBJ2-5, with 11 bases aligning to TRBD2. CDR1 and CDR2 (germline): KGHDR, SFDVKD. V shed 4 bases, J shed 1 base, and the junction held 7 bases outside the gene matches. The CDR3 extends over 17 amino acids. The DNA of the CDR3 is TGTGCCACCAGTGAGGGGCTAGCGGGGGGCCCCCAAGAGACCCAGTACTTC. Residues: CATSEGLAGGPQETQYF.

This chain connects TRBV7-9 to TRBJ2-7; 8 bases fit TRBD1. The CDR3 is made up of 12 amino acids. CDR1 and CDR2 (germline): SEHNR, FQNEAQ (reference sequence). Unmatched junction bases numbered 0, after V lost 3 bases and J lost 5 bases. CDR3 nucleotides: TGTGCCAGCAGCTTGGGACAGGACGAGCAGTACTTC. Translated, it gives CASSLGQDEQYF. Full variable domain (remainder filled in from reference TRBV7-9 and TRBJ2-7): DTGVSQNPRHKITKRGQNVTFRCDPISEHNRLYWYRQTLGQGPEFLTYFQNEAQLEKSRLLSDRFSAERPKGSFSTLEIQRTEQGDSAMYLCASSLGQDEQYFGPGTRLTVT.

This chain links TRBV12-3 or TRBV12-4 with TRBJ2-2; D remains ambiguous. The V end lost 7 bases, the J end lost 6 bases, and 6 bases lay between the germline ends. The CDR3 consists of 11 residues. CDR3 DNA: TGTGCCAGCAACAATCCCGGGGAGCTGTTTTTT. Its protein product is CASNNPGELFF.

The V and J genes are TRBV6-2 or TRBV6-3 and TRBJ2-2; D gene uncertain. The CDR3 spans 17 residues. Trimming shortened V by 0 bases and J by 0 bases, and 11 bases separated the two germline ends. Looked up from germline, CDR1 is MNHEY and CDR2 is SVGEGT. The CDR3 coding sequence is TGTGCCAGCAGTTACTCCGCACGCGCCCCGAACACCGGGGAGCTGTTTTTT. It specifies CASSYSARAPNTGELFF.

The CDR3 nucleotides read TGTGCCAGCAGCTTAGCTAATCCGGGTATAGGTGGCTACACCTTC. The encoded protein is CASSLANPGIGGYTF. J is TRBJ1-2 and V is TRBV7-9; no clear D. The germline gives CDR1 SEHNR, CDR2 FQNEAQ (reference sequence). The CDR3 length is 15 residues. Trimming pared 0 bases from V and 7 bases from J, leaving 15 bases between. Looking up the rest from reference TRBV7-9 and TRBJ1-2 gives the full variable domain: DTGVSQNPRHKITKRGQNVTFRCDPISEHNRLYWYRQTLGQGPEFLTYFQNEAQLEKSRLLSDRFSAERPKGSFSTLEIQRTEQGDSAMYLCASSLANPGIGGYTFGSGTRLTVV.

The gene calls are TRBV6-2 or TRBV6-3 and TRBJ2-7; TRBD1 is a possible D gene (6 bases). CDR1 is MNHEY and CDR2 is SVGEGT in the germline V gene. The length of the CDR3 is 14 residues. V lost 4 bases and J 3 bases, leaving 13 bases between the germline ends. CDR3 region: CASSSLVTGYEQYF. The CDR3 bases are TGTGCCAGCAGTTCGCTCGTGACAGGCTACGAGCAGTACTTC.

CDR3 in amino acids: CSARVRSSPIQETQYF. CDR3 coding DNA: TGCAGTGCTAGGGTCCGAAGCAGCCCCATCCAAGAGACCCAGTACTTC. This rearrangement joins TRBV20-1 to TRBJ2-5; unclear D gene. Trimming stripped 3 bases from V and 1 base from J, with 18 bases between. CDR1 is DFQATT and CDR2 is SNEGSKA in the germline V gene (reference sequence). The CDR3 extends over 16 amino acids.

This clonotype turned up a few times. The chain couples TRBV6-5 to TRBJ2-1; D call uncertain. The V and J ends lost 2 bases and 10 bases respectively, with 12 bases between them. Looked up from germline, CDR1 is MNHEY and CDR2 is SVGAGI. The CDR3 totals 13 residues. The DNA for the CDR3 is TGTGCCAGCAGTTACCCCGGGCGGAGCGAGCAGTTCTTC. Protein: CASSYPGRSEQFF.

Only a few counts were recorded for this clonotype. The chain combines TRBV7-3 with TRBJ1-5; 7 bases are a match to TRBD1. Germline V gene data show CDR1 as SGHTA and CDR2 as FQGTGA. The length of the CDR3 is 17 residues. The J segment lost 7 bases and the V segment lost 1 base, leaving 13 bases of the junction unmatched. CDR3 region: CASSLRSPQGRWQPQHF. CDR3 nucleotides: TGTGCCAGCAGCTTAAGGTCCCCACAGGGGCGGTGGCAGCCCCAGCATTTT.

V is TRBV7-9 and J is TRBJ1-1; weak D call: TRBD1 (6 bases). CDR3 size: 17 residues. CDR1 and CDR2 from the germline V gene are SEHNR and FQNEAQ (reference sequence). Trimming took 4 bases from V and 1 from J, leaving 19 bases between them. The CDR3 spells CASSSRPRGRQNTEAFF. In DNA, the CDR3 is TGTGCCAGCAGCTCCCGCCCCAGGGGACGGCAGAACACTGAAGCTTTCTTT.

The sample holds a few counts of this clonotype. The chain carries TRBV5-1 and TRBJ1-4; no clear D. This CDR3 comprises 14 residues. Germline CDR1 is SGHRS and CDR2 is YFSETQ. The V gene lost 4 bases and the J gene lost 8 bases, with 15 bases spanning the gap. The CDR3 region is CASSGPPPAEKLFF. The CDR3 nucleotides read TGCGCCAGCAGCGGGCCTCCCCCGGCGGAAAAACTGTTTTTT.

The J gene is TRBJ2-3, the V gene TRBV5-4; 7 positions match TRBD2. From germline, CDR1 is SGHNT and CDR2 YYREEE (reference sequence). The CDR3 spans 16 residues. Germline trimming cut 0 bases from V and 1 base from J; bases unmatched to any gene: 5. This CDR3 is CASSLVGGSGTDTQYF. The DNA of the CDR3 is TGTGCCAGCAGCTTGGTCGGCGGGAGCGGCACAGATACGCAGTATTTT.

This clonotype appeared a few times. The J gene is TRBJ1-1, the V gene TRBV5-5; 8 nucleotides align to TRBD1. Trimming at V came to 4 bases and at J to 1 base, leaving 6 bases not matched to a gene. CDR3 length: 15 amino acids. Germline V CDR1 and CDR2: SGHKS, YYEKEE (reference sequence). CDR3 sequence (DNA): TGTGCCAGCAGCACGGGGACAGGTTGGAACACTGAAGCTTTCTTT. Encoded protein: CASSTGTGWNTEAFF.